This TCR beta chain originates from a study of tumor-infiltrating lymphocytes in primary liver carcinoma. Study-wide results and limits: Tumor specimens were characterized by a significantly higher top-250-clone fraction than blood (p = 0.039).

TCR beta cDNA was made from roughly 450 ng total RNA with a constant-region primer. Sequencing libraries for TCR beta derived from three nested multiplex PCR rounds that used slightly modified ARM-PCR. Amplification in the first two PCR rounds was performed using TRBV1-TRBV30 forward primers and a C-beta reverse primer for about 10 cycles each. TCRdb re-called the multiplex PCR reads with MiXCR, one entry per CDR3 protein. The repertoire holds roughly 120,000 distinct CDR3 sequences, with around two thirds as singletons. The CDR3 has 16 residues. Germline values: CDR1 SGHRS, CDR2 YFSETQ. V shed 4 bases, J shed 6 bases, and the junction held 13 bases outside the gene matches. Scientists recovered RNA and DNA together from roughly 20-30 mg of unsorted bulk tissue. A word on this clonotype: Its antigen is undetermined. A much larger clone lies a single base off, so this may be a read error.

The chain carries TRBV5-1 and TRBJ2-1; TRBD1 matches at 7 bases. This sequence was found in a woman in her fifties or sixties with primary liver carcinoma and hepatitis B virus infection. The source material was liver tumor tissue from sampling region 1. Subset specified: tumor region T1, superior pole. CDR3 loop: CASSETEQGRLNEQFF. In DNA form, the CDR3 reads TGCGCCAGCAGCGAGACAGAACAGGGGCGCCTCAATGAGCAGTTCTTC.